The clone carrying this T cell receptor beta chain has a handful of counts. Antigen unknown. V shed 7 bases, J shed 8 bases, and the junction held 7 bases outside the gene matches. The CDR3 consists of 11 residues. Germline V gene data show CDR1 as DFQATT and CDR2 as SNEGSKA (reference sequence). This entry is derived from a study of immune cell composition in non-small cell lung cancer. Study-wide results and limits: Clones >0.5% enriched in tumour were rarer in adenocarcinoma (around 35%) than squamous (roughly 80%).

Clones were read by immunoSEQ multiplex PCR, and TCRdb kept only the in-frame ones, dropping some. This table has 3,200 or so clones, 65% to 85% appearing once. The source is a human donor with non-small cell lung cancer. The sequencing sample was made of lung tumor tissue. The genes are TRBV20-1 and TRBJ1-1, with TRBD1 matching 7 bases. The CDR3 DNA reads as TGCAGTGTTGAGGGACAGACCGAAGCTTTCTTT. Encoded protein: CSVEGQTEAFF.